The present entry profiles one TCR beta chain with its context. The record originates from a study of T cell repertoires in cytomegalovirus infection. TCRdb processed the reads anew with MiXCR; each CDR3 protein has one entry. Of approximately 170,000 distinct CDR3 sequences detected, roughly 18% appear once; the ten largest clones hold about 17%. Sequenced: CD8+ T cells from PBMCs. This clonotype originated in a human donor in good health (CMV status not recorded). Some clones in this sample may be carry-over from other donors' samples.

The CDR3 region is CASSLDSSWREQYF. The CDR3 nucleotides read TGTGCCAGCAGCTTAGACTCTTCCTGGAGGGAGCAGTACTTC. V usage is TRBV7-2 and J usage is TRBJ2-7; D might be TRBD2 (5 bases). Trimming shortened V by 1 base and J by 7 bases, and 14 bases separated the two germline ends. CDR1 and CDR2 from the germline V gene are SGHTA and FQGNSA. The CDR3 has 14 residues.